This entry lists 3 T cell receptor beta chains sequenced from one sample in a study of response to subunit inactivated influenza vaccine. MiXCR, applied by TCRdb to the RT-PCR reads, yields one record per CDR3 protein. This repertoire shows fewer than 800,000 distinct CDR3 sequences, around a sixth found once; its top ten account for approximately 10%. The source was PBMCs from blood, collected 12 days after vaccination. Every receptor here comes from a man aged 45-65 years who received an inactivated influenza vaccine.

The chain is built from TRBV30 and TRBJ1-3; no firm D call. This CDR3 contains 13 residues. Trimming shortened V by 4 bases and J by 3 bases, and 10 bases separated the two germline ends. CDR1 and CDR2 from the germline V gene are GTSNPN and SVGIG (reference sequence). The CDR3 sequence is CAWTRLSGNTIYF. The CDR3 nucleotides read TGTGCCTGGACTAGACTGAGTGGAAACACCATATATTTT.

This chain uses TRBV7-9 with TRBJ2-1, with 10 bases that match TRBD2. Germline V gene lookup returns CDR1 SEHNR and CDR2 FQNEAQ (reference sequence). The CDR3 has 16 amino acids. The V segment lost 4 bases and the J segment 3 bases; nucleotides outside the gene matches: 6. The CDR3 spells CASSSPGLANYNEQFF. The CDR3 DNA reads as TGTGCCAGCAGCTCGCCGGGACTAGCGAACTACAATGAGCAGTTCTTC.

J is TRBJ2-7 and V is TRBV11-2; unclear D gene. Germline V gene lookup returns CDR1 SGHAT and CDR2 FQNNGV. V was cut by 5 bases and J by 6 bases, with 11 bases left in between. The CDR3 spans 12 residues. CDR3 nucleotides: TGTGCCAGCAGCCTCGAAGCCAGCGAGCAGTACTTC. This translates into CASSLEASEQYF. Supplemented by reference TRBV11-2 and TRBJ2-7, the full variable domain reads EAGVAQSPRYKIIEKRQSVAFWCNPISGHATLYWYQQILGQGPKLLIQFQNNGVVDDSQLPKDRFSAERLKGVDSTLKIQPAKLEDSAVYLCASSLEASEQYFGPGTRLTVT.